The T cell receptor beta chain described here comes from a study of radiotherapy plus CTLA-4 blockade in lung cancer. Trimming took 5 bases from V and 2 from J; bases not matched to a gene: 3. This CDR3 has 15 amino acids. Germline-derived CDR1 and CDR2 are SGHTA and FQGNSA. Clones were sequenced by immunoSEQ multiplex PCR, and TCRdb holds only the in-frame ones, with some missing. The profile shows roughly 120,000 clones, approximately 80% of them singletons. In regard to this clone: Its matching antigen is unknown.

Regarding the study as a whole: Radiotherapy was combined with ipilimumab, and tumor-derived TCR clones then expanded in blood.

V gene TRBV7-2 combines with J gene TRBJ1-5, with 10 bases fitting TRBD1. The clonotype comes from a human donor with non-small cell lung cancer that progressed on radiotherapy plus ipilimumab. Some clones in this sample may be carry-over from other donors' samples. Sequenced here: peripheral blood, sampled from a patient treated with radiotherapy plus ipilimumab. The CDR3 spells CASSRDRGGNQPQHF. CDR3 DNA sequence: TGTGCCAGCAGCAGGGACAGGGGAGGCAATCAGCCCCAGCATTTT.